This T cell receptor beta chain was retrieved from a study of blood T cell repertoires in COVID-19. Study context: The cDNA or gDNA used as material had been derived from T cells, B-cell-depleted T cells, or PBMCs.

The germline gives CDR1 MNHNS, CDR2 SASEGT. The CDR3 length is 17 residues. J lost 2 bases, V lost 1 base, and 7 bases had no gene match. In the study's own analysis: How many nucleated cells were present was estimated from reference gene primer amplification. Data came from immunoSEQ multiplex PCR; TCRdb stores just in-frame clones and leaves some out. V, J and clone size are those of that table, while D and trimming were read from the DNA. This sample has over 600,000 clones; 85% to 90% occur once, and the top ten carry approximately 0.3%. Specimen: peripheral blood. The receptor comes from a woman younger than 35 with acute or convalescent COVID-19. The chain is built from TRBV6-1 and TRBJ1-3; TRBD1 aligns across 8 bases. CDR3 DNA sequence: TGTGCCAGCAGTGAAGTTATCGACAGGGGACCTGGAAACACCATATATTTT. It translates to CASSEVIDRGPGNTIYF.